This T cell receptor beta chain was sequenced during a study of blood T cell repertoires in COVID-19. Study in general: Sites in the United States, Italy and Spain provided acute and convalescent COVID-19 samples.

Seattle patients were enrolled while actively infected and followed longitudinally. Original data processing: Amplified reference gene primers provided the basis for estimating nucleated cell counts. TCRdb's table, derived via immunoSEQ multiplex PCR, lists solely in-frame clones and lacks some. That table gives V, J and clone size, and the DNA gave D and trimming. Of some 62,000 clones in the sample, around 82% are singletons; the top ten hold 14%. CDR1 and CDR2 (germline): SGDLS, YYNGEE. The CDR3 sequence is 13 residues long. The ends were cut back, 2 bases at V and 2 bases at J, with 6 bases in the middle.

The chain couples TRBV9 to TRBJ2-3; D ambiguous. This TCR derives from a man in his fifties or sixties with COVID-19, enrolled during active disease. Sample: peripheral blood. CDR3: CASSVSTTDTQYF. The CDR3 nucleotides are TGTGCCAGCAGCGTTAGTACCACAGATACGCAGTATTTT.